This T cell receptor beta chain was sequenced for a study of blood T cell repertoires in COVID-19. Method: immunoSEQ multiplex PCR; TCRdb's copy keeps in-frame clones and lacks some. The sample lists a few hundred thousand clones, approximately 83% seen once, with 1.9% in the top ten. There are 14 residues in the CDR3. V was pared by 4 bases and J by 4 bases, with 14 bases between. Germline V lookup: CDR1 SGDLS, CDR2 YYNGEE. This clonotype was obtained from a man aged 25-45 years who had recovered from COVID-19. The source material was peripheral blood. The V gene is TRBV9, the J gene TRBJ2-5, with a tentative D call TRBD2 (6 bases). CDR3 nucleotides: TGTGCCAGCAGCTATAGCCCCGGGGGAGAGACCCAGTACTTC. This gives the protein CASSYSPGGETQYF. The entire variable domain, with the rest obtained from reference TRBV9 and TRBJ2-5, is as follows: DSGVTQTPKHLITATGQRVTLRCSPRSGDLSVYWYQQSLDQGLQFLIQYYNGEERAKGNILERFSAQQFPDLHSELNLSSLELGDSALYFCASSYSPGGETQYFGPGTRLLVL.